This TCR beta chain was sequenced during a study of regulatory T cells in long-lasting Graves disease. Broader study findings: Persistent patients had more shared public clonotypes (around 2,700) than new patients (about 1,000).

Documented time point: newly diagnosed GD, antithyroid drugs for less than 3 months. Following extraction of RNA from PBMCs, that RNA was used to make the TCR library. This clonotype was counted many times. The antigen remains undetermined. Sequencing libraries for TCR beta were prepared with iRepertoire HTBI primers and Arm-PCR of CDR3 regions. TCRdb itself ran the multiplex PCR reads through MiXCR, one entry per CDR3 protein. The table has about 610,000 distinct CDR3 sequences, 15% to 20% seen once. Trimming took off 6 bases at V and 4 bases at J, with 12 bases between the two ends. The CDR3 length is 13 residues. The sample was also reused in another study, on T cells in Graves' hyperthyroidism and ophthalmopathy. This second report adds: First-round RT-PCR targeting the TCR CDR3 was performed with the HTBI primer set. Separation of ophthalmopathy from stable hyperthyroidism was achieved by a 13 V-J model. Model output signaled ophthalmopathy a median approximately six months ahead of onset.

V and J are TRBV12-3 or TRBV12-4 and TRBJ1-2; D perhaps matches TRBD1 (6 bases). The sequence derives from a man younger than 35 with Graves disease. The sample here was peripheral blood mononuclear cells (PBMCs), taken at new diagnosis, from a patient treated with antithyroid drugs. The CDR3 bases are TGTGCCAGCAGACAGGGTGGGAGCTATGGCTACACCTTC. As protein: CASRQGGSYGYTF.